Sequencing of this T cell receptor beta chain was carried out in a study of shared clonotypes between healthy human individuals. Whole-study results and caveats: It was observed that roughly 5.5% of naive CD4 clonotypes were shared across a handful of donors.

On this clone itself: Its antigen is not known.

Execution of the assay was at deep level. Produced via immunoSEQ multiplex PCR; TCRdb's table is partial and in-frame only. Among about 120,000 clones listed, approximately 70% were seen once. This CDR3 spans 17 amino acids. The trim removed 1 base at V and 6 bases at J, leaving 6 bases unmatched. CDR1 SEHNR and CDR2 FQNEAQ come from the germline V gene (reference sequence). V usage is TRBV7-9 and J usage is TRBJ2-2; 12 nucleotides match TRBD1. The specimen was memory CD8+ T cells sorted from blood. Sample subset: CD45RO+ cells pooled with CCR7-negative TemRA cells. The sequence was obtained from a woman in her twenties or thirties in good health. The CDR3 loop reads CASSLGPGQGAAGELFF. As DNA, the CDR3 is TGTGCCAGCAGCTTAGGACCGGGACAGGGGGCCGCCGGGGAGCTGTTTTTT.